The subject of this entry is one TCR beta chain. Antigen unknown. This sample is drawn from a study of cytomegalovirus exposure and HLA in healthy donors. At the level of the study: Unique TCR beta sequences numbering some 110 million came from 150 million to 200 million T cells in an earlier analysis.

PCR employed 60 Vbeta and 13 Jbeta primers. Original analysis: In a later analysis, of 70 million to 85 million unique beta chains, roughly 9.9 million appeared in at least two donors. Clones were sequenced by immunoSEQ multiplex PCR, and TCRdb holds only the in-frame ones, with some missing. D and trimming were read from the DNA, whereas the V and J calls and clone size are those reported in that table. Here the sample spans about 65,000 clones, approximately 78% being singletons. Whole-study findings and limits: According to an earlier analysis, most TCR beta V segments yielded productive rearrangements about 90% or about 30% of the time.

The CDR3 has 16 residues. CDR1 is MNHEY, CDR2 SVGAGI, per germline. V was clipped by 0 bases and J by 0 bases, with 6 bases between them. Sequencing was carried out using PBMCs. The chain has TRBV6-5 and TRBJ2-6, with D perhaps TRBD2 (5 bases). The TCR comes from a girl between 10 and 17 years old in good health and CMV-seropositive. CDR3 coding DNA: TGTGCCAGCAGTTACTCCCGGGGCTCTGGGGCCAACGTCCTGACTTTC. It specifies CASSYSRGSGANVLTF.